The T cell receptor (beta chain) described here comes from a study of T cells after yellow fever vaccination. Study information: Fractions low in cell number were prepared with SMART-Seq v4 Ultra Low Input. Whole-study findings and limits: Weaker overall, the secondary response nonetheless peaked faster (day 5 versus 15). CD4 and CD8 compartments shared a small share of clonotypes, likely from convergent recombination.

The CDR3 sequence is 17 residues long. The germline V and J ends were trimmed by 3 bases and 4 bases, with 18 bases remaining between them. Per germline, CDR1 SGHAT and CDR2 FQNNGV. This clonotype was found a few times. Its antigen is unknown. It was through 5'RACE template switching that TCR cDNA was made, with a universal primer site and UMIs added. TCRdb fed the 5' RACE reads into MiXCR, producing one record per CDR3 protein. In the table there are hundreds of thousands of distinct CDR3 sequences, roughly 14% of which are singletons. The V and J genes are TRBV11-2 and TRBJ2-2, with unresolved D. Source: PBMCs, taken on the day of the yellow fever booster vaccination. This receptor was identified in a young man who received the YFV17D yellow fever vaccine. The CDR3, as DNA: TGTGCCAGCAGCTTTAGACCCTCGACTTCAACCACCGGGGAGCTGTTTTTT. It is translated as CASSFRPSTSTTGELFF.